These 7 T cell receptor beta chains originate from one sample sequenced in a study of PD-1 blockade in classical Hodgkin lymphoma. TCRdb's copy holds only in-frame clones and misses some; the assay was immunoSEQ multiplex PCR. The sample has some 96,000 clones; roughly 76% are singletons. Every patient was affected by relapse after autologous stem cell transplantation, while exposure to brentuximab vedotin was not uniform. The specimen comprised peripheral blood mononuclear cells (PBMCs), sampled before the second cycle of nivolumab. These receptors were taken from a human donor with classical Hodgkin lymphoma.

The rearrangement joins TRBV10-3 to TRBJ1-2, with 7 bases matching TRBD1. The CDR3 sequence is 15 residues long. CDR1 is ENHRY, CDR2 SYGVKD, per germline. The V segment lost 2 bases and the J segment 7 bases; nucleotides outside the gene matches: 10. DNA for the CDR3: TGTGCCATCAGTGAGGGACGCGGGACAGATTTTGGCTACACCTTC. Translation: CAISEGRGTDFGYTF.

This clone was seen only once. The V and J genes are TRBV11-3 and TRBJ1-1, with 7 nucleotides matching TRBD1. Germline V CDR1 and CDR2: SGHNT, YENEEA. The CDR3 runs to 14 residues. V lost 2 bases to trimming and J lost 2 bases; unmatched junction nucleotides: 2. The CDR3 nucleotides read TGTGCCAGCAGCTTACAGGGGGGAAACACTGAAGCTTTCTTT. Protein: CASSLQGGNTEAFF.

The chain uses TRBV12-1 and TRBJ2-1. TRBV12-1 has pseudogene status. This CDR3 is 14 amino acids long. DNA of the CDR3: TGTGCCAGCAGCTTCCGGACCCTCCACAATGAGCAGTTCTTC. Its protein product is CASSFRTLHNEQFF.

V gene TRBV6-4 combines with J gene TRBJ2-3; D ambiguous. The CDR3 length is 14 residues. Trimming pared 0 bases from V and 6 bases from J, leaving 10 bases between. Germline lookup yields CDR1 MRHNA and CDR2 SNTAGT. CDR3 loop: CASSDSSEADTQYF. CDR3 coding DNA: TGTGCCAGCAGTGACTCGAGTGAAGCGGATACGCAGTATTTT.

V and J are TRBV5-1 and TRBJ2-3; 11 bases map to TRBD1. J gave up 2 bases and V 4 bases, and 6 bases lay outside the gene matches. This CDR3 is built from 16 residues. Germline V lookup: CDR1 SGHRS, CDR2 YFSETQ. CDR3 nucleotides: TGCGCCAGCAGCGCCGGACAGGGGGCATACACAGATACGCAGTATTTT. It specifies CASSAGQGAYTDTQYF. The entire variable domain, with the rest obtained from reference TRBV5-1 and TRBJ2-3, is as follows: KAGVTQTPRYLIKTRGQQVTLSCSPISGHRSVSWYQQTPGQGLQFLFEYFSETQRNKGNFPGRFSGRQFSNSRSEMNVSTLELGDSALYLCASSAGQGAYTDTQYFGPGTRLTVL.

The V call is TRBV29-1, the J call TRBJ1-1; D unresolved. CDR3 length: 12 residues. Germline CDR1 is SQVTM and CDR2 is ANQGSEA. The V end was cut by 7 bases, the J end by 3 bases, with 12 bases between. DNA for the CDR3: TGCAGCGCGCTAGACCAACACACTGAAGCTTTCTTT. This gives the protein CSALDQHTEAFF.

The V and J genes are TRBV7-6 and TRBJ2-6; D is unresolved. CDR1 and CDR2 from the germline V gene are SGHVS and FNYEAQ. The CDR3 covers 16 residues. V lost 1 base and J 5 bases, leaving 12 bases between the germline ends. DNA of the CDR3: TGTGCCAGCAGCTTAGTGGCGGTGGGTCGGGCCAACGTCCTGACTTTC. It yields the protein CASSLVAVGRANVLTF.